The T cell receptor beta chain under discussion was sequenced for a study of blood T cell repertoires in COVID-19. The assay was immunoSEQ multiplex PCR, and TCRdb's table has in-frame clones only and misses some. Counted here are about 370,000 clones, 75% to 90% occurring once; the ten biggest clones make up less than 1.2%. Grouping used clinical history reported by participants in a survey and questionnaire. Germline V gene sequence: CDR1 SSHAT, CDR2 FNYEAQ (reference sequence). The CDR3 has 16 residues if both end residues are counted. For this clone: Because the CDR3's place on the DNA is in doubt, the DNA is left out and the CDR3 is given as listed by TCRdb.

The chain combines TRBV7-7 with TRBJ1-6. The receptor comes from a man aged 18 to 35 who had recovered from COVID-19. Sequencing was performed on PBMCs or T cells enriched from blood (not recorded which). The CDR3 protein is CASSPTRRVVRRALHF.